The present T cell receptor beta chain was sequenced within a study of blood T cell repertoires in COVID-19. Study as a whole: The cDNA or gDNA used as material had been derived from T cells, B-cell-depleted T cells, or PBMCs.

Libraries were prepared by immunoSEQ multiplex PCR; TCRdb keeps only in-frame clonotypes and omits some of them. The data show about 210,000 clones, roughly nine tenths seen once. CDR1 is SGHRS, CDR2 YFSETQ, per germline. The CDR3 has 15 residues. V lost 2 bases and J lost 1; bases outside the gene matches: 1. The chain has TRBV5-1 and TRBJ2-1; 9 bases fit TRBD2. The receptor comes from a man aged 30 to 39 with acute or convalescent COVID-19. Sequenced input: peripheral blood. The CDR3 coding sequence is TGCGCCAGCAGCTTAAGCGGGAGGTCCTACAATGAGCAGTTCTTC. As protein: CASSLSGRSYNEQFF.